The 17 T cell receptor beta chains listed next were all sequenced from one sample in a study of blood T cell repertoires in COVID-19. The table came from immunoSEQ multiplex PCR; TCRdb's copy has only in-frame clones and leaves some out. This sample has a few hundred thousand clones, with 65% to 90% found just once. Sequencing was done on a sample of peripheral blood. The source is a man aged 50-60 years with active or convalescent COVID-19.

The rearrangement links TRBV7-2 to TRBJ1-1, with 7 bases fitting TRBD1. This CDR3 comprises 14 residues. V shed 3 bases, J shed 1 base, and the junction held 2 bases outside the gene matches. CDR1 and CDR2 from the germline V gene are SGHTA and FQGNSA. The CDR3 coding sequence is TGTGCCAGCAGCTTTTGGGACAGGAACACTGAAGCTTTCTTT. This gives the protein CASSFWDRNTEAFF.

The rearrangement uses TRBV10-3 and TRBJ1-5, with 9 bases matching TRBD1. The germline gives CDR1 ENHRY, CDR2 SYGVKD. This CDR3 is 13 amino acids long. V was clipped by 10 bases and J by 7 bases; unmatched bases: 8. For the CDR3, the DNA is TGTGCCACCGGACAGGGGATGGAACAGCCCCAGCATTTT. Protein product: CATGQGMEQPQHF.

The chain recombines TRBV11-2 with TRBJ2-3; TRBD1 might be the D (6 bases). V was clipped by 3 bases and J by 3 bases, with 10 bases between them. The V gene's germline CDR1 is SGHAT and CDR2 FQNNGV. The length of the CDR3 is 14 residues. The CDR3 reads CASSFTGRTDTQYF. CDR3 in DNA: TGTGCCAGCAGCTTCACAGGGCGGACAGATACGCAGTATTTT.

The chain joins TRBV7-2 to TRBJ2-3; D not certain. The V gene lost 5 bases and the J gene lost 3 bases, with 6 bases spanning the gap. Germline assignment: CDR1 SGHTA and CDR2 FQGNSA. This CDR3 is built from 12 residues. The CDR3 protein is CASSTRTDTQYF. The CDR3 DNA is TGTGCCAGCAGCACCCGGACAGATACGCAGTATTTT.

The rearrangement links TRBV19 to TRBJ2-3; TRBD2 matches 11 bases. V was pared by 8 bases and J by 7 bases, with 11 bases of the junction left unmatched. The length of the CDR3 is 15 residues. CDR1 and CDR2 (germline): LNHDA, SQIVND (reference sequence). CDR3 nucleotides: TGTGCCAGTGCCCGTAGCGGGGGGGCTTTAAATACGCAGTATTTT. Its translation is CASARSGGALNTQYF. The whole variable domain, remainder taken from reference TRBV19 and TRBJ2-3, is DGGITQSPKYLFRKEGQNVTLSCEQNLNHDAMYWYRQDPGQGLRLIYYSQIVNDFQKGDIAEGYSVSREKKESFPLTVTSAQKNPTAFYLCASARSGGALNTQYFGPGTRLTVL.

This clone was seen only a few times. The chain recombines TRBV5-1 with TRBJ1-1, with TRBD1 as a possible D gene (5 bases). Trimming removed 3 bases from V and 5 bases from J, with 11 bases in between. CDR1 is SGHRS and CDR2 is YFSETQ in the germline V gene. CDR3 size: 13 residues. The CDR3 sequence: CASSSPGATEAFF. CDR3 in DNA: TGCGCCAGCAGCTCCCCTGGGGCTACTGAAGCTTTCTTT.

The chain joins TRBV19 to TRBJ2-2, with a possible D match to TRBD2 (5 bases). The CDR3 totals 14 residues. The germline V gene has CDR1 LNHDA and CDR2 SQIVND (reference sequence). Between the trimmed V and J ends, which lost 8 bases and 4 bases, there was a span of 14 bases. The CDR3 spells CASRQGEGTGELFF. DNA of the CDR3: TGTGCCAGTCGCCAAGGAGAGGGCACCGGGGAGCTGTTTTTT.

The gene calls are TRBV6-1 and TRBJ2-2; the match to TRBD2 covers 7 bases. The CDR3 sequence is 17 residues long. With V trimmed by 1 base and J by 1 base, 6 bases remained unmatched. CDR1 and CDR2 from the germline V gene are MNHNS and SASEGT. The CDR3 sequence: CASSEVYQRGNTGELFF. Written as DNA, the CDR3 is TGTGCCAGCAGTGAAGTGTACCAGCGGGGGAACACCGGGGAGCTGTTTTTT.

The J gene is TRBJ1-3, the V gene TRBV10-3, with TRBD1 matching over 10 bases. The CDR3 runs to 16 residues. The junction had 7 bases not matched to a gene; V was cut back by 6 bases and J by 2 bases. Germline lookup yields CDR1 ENHRY and CDR2 SYGVKD. CDR3 sequence: CAISLRDRGTGNTIYF. The CDR3 DNA reads TGTGCCATCAGCCTTAGGGACAGGGGAACTGGAAACACCATATATTTT.

The chain carries TRBV29-1 and TRBJ1-1; D is ambiguous. Germline assignment: CDR1 SQVTM and CDR2 ANQGSEA. V lost 2 bases and J 4 bases, leaving 14 bases between the germline ends. CDR3 size: 14 residues. The CDR3 bases are TGCAGCGTTGAAATGTTAGGAGGGAGCACTGAAGCTTTCTTT. Residues: CSVEMLGGSTEAFF.

This clone occurred many times. The J gene is TRBJ1-4, the V gene TRBV19; TRBD1 is a possible D gene (5 bases). CDR3 length: 16 amino acids. The germline V and J ends were trimmed by 5 bases and 0 bases, with 13 bases remaining between them. Germline assignment: CDR1 LNHDA and CDR2 SQIVND (reference sequence). Here the CDR3 reads CASSQGGAATNEKLFF. The CDR3 DNA is TGTGCCAGTAGTCAGGGAGGAGCAGCAACTAATGAAAAACTGTTTTTT. Full variable domain (rest looked up from reference TRBV19 and TRBJ1-4): DGGITQSPKYLFRKEGQNVTLSCEQNLNHDAMYWYRQDPGQGLRLIYYSQIVNDFQKGDIAEGYSVSREKKESFPLTVTSAQKNPTAFYLCASSQGGAATNEKLFFGSGTQLSVL.

This clone came up once. The gene calls are TRBV6-5 and TRBJ2-5; D is possibly TRBD2 (6 bases). V was trimmed by 5 bases and J by 4 bases, leaving 17 bases between them. Germline assignment: CDR1 MNHEY and CDR2 SVGAGI. CDR3 size: 15 residues. The CDR3 is CASSTGRGGRETQYF. CDR3 nucleotide sequence: TGTGCCAGCAGTACCGGGAGAGGCGGGCGAGAGACCCAGTACTTC.

The genes are TRBV18 and TRBJ2-1; 13 nucleotides match TRBD2. Per the germline V gene, CDR1 is KGHSH and CDR2 is LQKENI. CDR3 length: 15 residues. With 5 bases clipped from V and 16 bases from J, the junction kept 14 bases outside the gene matches. The CDR3 nucleotides read TGTGCCAGCTCATTAGGGCTCACTAGCGGGGGGGCCGAATTCTTC. Its translation: CASSLGLTSGGAEFF.

The chain combines TRBV4-2 with TRBJ2-7; D might be TRBD1 (5 bases). Looked up from germline, CDR1 is LGHNA and CDR2 is YNFKEQ. V lost 4 bases and J 2 bases, leaving 12 bases between the germline ends. This CDR3 region has 14 residues. The CDR3 loop reads CASSPLGRTYEQYF. For the CDR3, the DNA is TGTGCCAGCAGCCCCCTGGGGCGGACCTACGAGCAGTACTTC.

The chain couples TRBV7-9 to TRBJ1-5, with TRBD1 identical over 8 bases. Trimming cost V 4 bases and J 0 bases; bases outside gene matches: 5. Per the germline V gene, CDR1 is SEHNR and CDR2 is FQNEAQ (reference sequence). This CDR3 has 16 residues. CDR3 loop: CASSSGDRSSNQPQHF. The CDR3 nucleotides read TGTGCCAGCAGCTCAGGGGACAGGAGTAGCAATCAGCCCCAGCATTTT. Drawing the rest from reference TRBV7-9 and TRBJ1-5, the complete variable domain is DTGVSQNPRHKITKRGQNVTFRCDPISEHNRLYWYRQTLGQGPEFLTYFQNEAQLEKSRLLSDRFSAERPKGSFSTLEIQRTEQGDSAMYLCASSSGDRSSNQPQHFGDGTRLSIL.

The chain recombines TRBV4-3 with TRBJ2-1; possible D gene TRBD1, 6 bases. Trimming shortened V by 0 bases and J by 0 bases, and 15 bases separated the two germline ends. Germline CDR1 and CDR2: LGHNA and YSLEER. There are 18 residues in the CDR3. The chain's CDR3 is CASSQDWQADSSYNEQFF. The CDR3 DNA reads TGCGCCAGCAGCCAAGACTGGCAGGCGGACAGCTCCTACAATGAGCAGTTCTTC.

J is TRBJ1-1 and V is TRBV11-2; TRBD1 is a possible D gene (5 bases). CDR3 size: 14 residues. V dropped 1 base and J dropped 3 bases, with 9 bases sitting between them. Germline CDR1 and CDR2: SGHAT and FQNNGV. Here the CDR3 reads CASSLVGGDTEAFF. CDR3 DNA sequence: TGTGCCAGCAGCTTAGTTGGGGGGGACACTGAAGCTTTCTTT.